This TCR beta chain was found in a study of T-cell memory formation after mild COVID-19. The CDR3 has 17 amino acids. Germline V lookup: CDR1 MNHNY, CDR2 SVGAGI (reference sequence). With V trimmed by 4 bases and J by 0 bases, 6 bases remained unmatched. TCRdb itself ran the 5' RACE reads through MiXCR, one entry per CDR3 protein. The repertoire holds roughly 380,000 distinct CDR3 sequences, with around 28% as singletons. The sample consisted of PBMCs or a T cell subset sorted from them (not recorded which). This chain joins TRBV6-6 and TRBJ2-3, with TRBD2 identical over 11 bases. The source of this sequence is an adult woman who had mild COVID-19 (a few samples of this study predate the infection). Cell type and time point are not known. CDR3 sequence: CASSSRSGGASTDTQYF. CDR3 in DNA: TGTGCCAGCAGTTCCCGTAGCGGGGGGGCTAGCACAGATACGCAGTATTTT.